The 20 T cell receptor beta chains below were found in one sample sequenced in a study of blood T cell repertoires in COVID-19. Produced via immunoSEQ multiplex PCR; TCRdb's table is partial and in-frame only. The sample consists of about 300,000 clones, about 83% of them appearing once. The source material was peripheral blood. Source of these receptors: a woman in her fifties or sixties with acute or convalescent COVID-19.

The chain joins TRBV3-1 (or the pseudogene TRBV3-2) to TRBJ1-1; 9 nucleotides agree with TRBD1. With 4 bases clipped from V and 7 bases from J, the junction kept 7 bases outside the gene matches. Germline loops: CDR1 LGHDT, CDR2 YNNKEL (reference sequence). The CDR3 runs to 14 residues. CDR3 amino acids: CASSLLQGAGEAFF. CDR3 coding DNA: TGTGCCAGCAGCCTCCTACAGGGGGCAGGTGAAGCTTTCTTT.

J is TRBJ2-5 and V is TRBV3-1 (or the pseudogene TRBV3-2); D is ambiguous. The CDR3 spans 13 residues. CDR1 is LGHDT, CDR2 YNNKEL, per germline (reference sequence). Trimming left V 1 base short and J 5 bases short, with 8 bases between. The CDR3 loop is CASSQAYGETQYF. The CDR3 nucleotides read TGTGCCAGCAGCCAAGCGTACGGGGAGACCCAGTACTTC.

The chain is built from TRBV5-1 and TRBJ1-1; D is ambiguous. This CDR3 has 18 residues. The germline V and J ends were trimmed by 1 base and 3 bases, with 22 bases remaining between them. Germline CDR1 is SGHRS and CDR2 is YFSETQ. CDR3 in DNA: TGCGCCAGCAGCTTGATCCCGCCAGGTCAGCCCCCTGACACTGAAGCTTTCTTT. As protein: CASSLIPPGQPPDTEAFF.

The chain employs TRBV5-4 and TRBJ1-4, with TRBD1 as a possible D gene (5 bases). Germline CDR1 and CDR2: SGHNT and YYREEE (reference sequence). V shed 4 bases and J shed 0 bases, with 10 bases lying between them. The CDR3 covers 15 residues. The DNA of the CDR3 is TGTGCCAGCAGCGGCGGGGGAACAACTAATGAAAAACTGTTTTTT. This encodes CASSGGGTTNEKLFF. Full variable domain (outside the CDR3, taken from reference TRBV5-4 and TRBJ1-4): ETGVTQSPTHLIKTRGQQVTLRCSSQSGHNTVSWYQQALGQGPQFIFQYYREEENGRGNFPPRFSGLQFPNYSSELNVNALELDDSALYLCASSGGGTTNEKLFFGSGTQLSVL.

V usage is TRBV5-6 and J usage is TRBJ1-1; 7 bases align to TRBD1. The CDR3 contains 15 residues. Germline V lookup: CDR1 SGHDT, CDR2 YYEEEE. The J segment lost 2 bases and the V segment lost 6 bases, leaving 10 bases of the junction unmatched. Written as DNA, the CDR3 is TGTGCCAGCACCCCACCGACAGGGTTAAACACTGAAGCTTTCTTT. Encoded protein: CASTPPTGLNTEAFF.

The CDR3 sequence is CASSSGGNQPQHF. CDR3 in DNA: TGTGCCAGCAGTTCAGGGGGAAATCAGCCCCAGCATTTT. V is TRBV28 and J is TRBJ1-5; 7 nucleotides agree with TRBD1. Germline V gene sequence: CDR1 MDHEN, CDR2 SYDVKM. The CDR3 length is 13 residues. V dropped 4 bases and J dropped 4; count of bases not matched to a gene: 1.

The DNA for the CDR3 is TGTGCCAGCAGCCAAGAATCCGTAACAACTAATGAAAAACTGTTTTTT. Translating it yields CASSQESVTTNEKLFF. The chain uses TRBV3-1 (or the pseudogene TRBV3-2) and TRBJ1-4; D unresolved. The V end was cut by 0 bases, the J end by 0 bases, with 8 bases between. Looked up from germline, CDR1 is LGHDT and CDR2 is YNNKEL (reference sequence). The CDR3 is 16 residues long.

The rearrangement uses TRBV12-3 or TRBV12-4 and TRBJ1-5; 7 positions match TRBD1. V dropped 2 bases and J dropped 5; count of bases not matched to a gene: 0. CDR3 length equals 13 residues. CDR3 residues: CASSLRGHQPQHF. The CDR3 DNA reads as TGTGCCAGCAGTTTAAGGGGGCATCAGCCCCAGCATTTT.

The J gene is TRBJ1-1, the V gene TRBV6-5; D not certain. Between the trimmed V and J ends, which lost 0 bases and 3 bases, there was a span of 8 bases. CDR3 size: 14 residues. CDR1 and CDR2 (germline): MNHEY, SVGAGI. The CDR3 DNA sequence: TGTGCCAGCAGTTACTCCTTCGCGGACACTGAAGCTTTCTTT. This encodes CASSYSFADTEAFF.

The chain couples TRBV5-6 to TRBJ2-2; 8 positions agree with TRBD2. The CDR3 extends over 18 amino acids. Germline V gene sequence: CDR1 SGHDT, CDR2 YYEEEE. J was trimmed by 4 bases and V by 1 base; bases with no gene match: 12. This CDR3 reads CASSLYASSGRFTGELFF. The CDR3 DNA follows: TGTGCCAGCAGCTTGTACGCGTCTAGCGGGCGGTTCACCGGGGAGCTGTTTTTT.

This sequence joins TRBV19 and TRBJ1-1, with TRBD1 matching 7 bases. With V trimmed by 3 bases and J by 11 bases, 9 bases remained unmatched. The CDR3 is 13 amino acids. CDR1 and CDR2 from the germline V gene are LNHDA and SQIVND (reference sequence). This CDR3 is CASSITGTVEAFF. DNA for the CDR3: TGTGCCAGTAGTATCACCGGGACAGTGGAGGCTTTCTTT. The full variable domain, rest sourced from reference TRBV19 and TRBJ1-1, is DGGITQSPKYLFRKEGQNVTLSCEQNLNHDAMYWYRQDPGQGLRLIYYSQIVNDFQKGDIAEGYSVSREKKESFPLTVTSAQKNPTAFYLCASSITGTVEAFFGQGTRLTVV.

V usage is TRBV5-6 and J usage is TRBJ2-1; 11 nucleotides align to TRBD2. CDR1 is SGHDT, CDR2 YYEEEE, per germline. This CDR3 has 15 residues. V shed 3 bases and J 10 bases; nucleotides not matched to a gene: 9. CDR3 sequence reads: CASSYGLAGSLEQFF. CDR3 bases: TGTGCCAGCAGCTATGGACTAGCGGGTTCGCTCGAGCAGTTCTTC.

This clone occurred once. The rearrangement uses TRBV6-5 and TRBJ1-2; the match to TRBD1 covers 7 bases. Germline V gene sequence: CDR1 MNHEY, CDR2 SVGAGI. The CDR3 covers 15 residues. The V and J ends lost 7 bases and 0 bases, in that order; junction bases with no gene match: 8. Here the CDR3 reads CASNTPGGPNYGYTF. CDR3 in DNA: TGTGCCAGCAATACCCCAGGGGGACCTAACTATGGCTACACCTTC.

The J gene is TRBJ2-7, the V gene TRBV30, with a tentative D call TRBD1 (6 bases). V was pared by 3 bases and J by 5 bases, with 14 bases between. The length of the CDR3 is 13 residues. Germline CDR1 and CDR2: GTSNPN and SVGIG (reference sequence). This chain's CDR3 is CAWSDDRWNEQYF. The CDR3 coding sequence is TGTGCCTGGAGCGACGACAGGTGGAACGAGCAGTACTTC.

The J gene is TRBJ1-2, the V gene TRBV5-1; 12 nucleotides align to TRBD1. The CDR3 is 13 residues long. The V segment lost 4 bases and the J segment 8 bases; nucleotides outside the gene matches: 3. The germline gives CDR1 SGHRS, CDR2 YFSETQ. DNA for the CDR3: TGCGCCAGCAGCGTGGGACAGGGGGCCGGCTACACCTTC. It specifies CASSVGQGAGYTF.

The DNA of the CDR3 is TGTGCCTGGATCCCGGGGACAGGCGAGAACACTGAAGCTTTCTTT. Translating gives CAWIPGTGENTEAFF. J is TRBJ1-1 and V is TRBV30, with 8 nucleotides matching TRBD1. The CDR3 is made up of 15 amino acids. Germline V lookup: CDR1 GTSNPN, CDR2 SVGIG (reference sequence). V lost 4 bases, J lost 1 base, and 8 bases stayed unmatched.

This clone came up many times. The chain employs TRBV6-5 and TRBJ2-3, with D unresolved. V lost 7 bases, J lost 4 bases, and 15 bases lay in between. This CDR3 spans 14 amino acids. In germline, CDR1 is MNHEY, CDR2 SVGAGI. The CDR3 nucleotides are TGTGCCAGCAAAGGCAGGCTGAATCCAGATACGCAGTATTTT. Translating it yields CASKGRLNPDTQYF.

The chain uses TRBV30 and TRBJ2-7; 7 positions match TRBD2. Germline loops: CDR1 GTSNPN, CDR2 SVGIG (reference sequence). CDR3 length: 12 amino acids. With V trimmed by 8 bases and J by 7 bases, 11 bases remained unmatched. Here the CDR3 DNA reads TGTGCCCAGGGAGGATCCGGGGGGGAGCAGTACTTC. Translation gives CAQGGSGGEQYF. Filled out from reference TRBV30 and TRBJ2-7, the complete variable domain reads SQTIHQWPATLVQPVGSPLSLECTVEGTSNPNLYWYRQAAGRGLQLLFYSVGIGQISSEVPQNLSASRPQDRQFILSSKKLLLSDSGFYLCAQGGSGGEQYFGPGTRLTVT.

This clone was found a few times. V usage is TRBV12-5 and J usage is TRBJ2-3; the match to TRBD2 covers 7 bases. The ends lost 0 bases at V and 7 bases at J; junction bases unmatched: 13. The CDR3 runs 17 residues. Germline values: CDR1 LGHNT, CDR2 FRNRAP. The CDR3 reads CASGLVRSSGIANTQYF. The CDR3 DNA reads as TGTGCTAGTGGTTTGGTACGATCCAGCGGGATTGCGAATACGCAGTATTTT.

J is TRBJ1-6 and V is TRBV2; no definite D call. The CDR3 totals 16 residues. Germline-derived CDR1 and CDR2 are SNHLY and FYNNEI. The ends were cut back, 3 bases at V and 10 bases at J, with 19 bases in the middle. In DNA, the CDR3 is TGTGCCAGCAGTGATATCGGTCCGCGGGGTGGCTCACCCCTCCACTTT. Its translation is CASSDIGPRGGSPLHF.